A single sample is the source of the 24 T cell receptor beta chains below, sequenced in a study of T cells expressing NK-cell markers. After re-calling the 5' RACE reads, TCRdb lists one entry per CDR3 protein, DNA absent. The specimen's table records approximately 170,000 distinct CDR3 sequences. The material sequenced was blood T cells: a sorted CD56 or NKG2C T cell subset, CD4+ or CD8+ T cells, or bulk PBMC T cells (not recorded which). The receptor set was obtained from a man aged 18 to 70 in good health.

The chain carries TRBV12-3 or TRBV12-4 and TRBJ2-3; TCRdb reports TRBD2, a call that lacks DNA to check it against. The CDR3 totals 16 residues. The CDR3 region is CASSPGMREFGDTQYF.

The V and J genes are TRBV11-3 and TRBJ2-3; TCRdb indicates TRBD1, and absent DNA this call remains unverified. This CDR3 is 17 amino acids long. Germline-derived CDR1 and CDR2 are SGHNT and YENEEA. CDR3 in amino acids: CASSLDPPGQGTDTQYF.

By frequency, this clonotype is medium-sized. The CDR3 is CASTEDRVNTEAFF. The chain combines TRBV12-3 or TRBV12-4 with TRBJ1-1; absent DNA, TCRdb's TRBD1 call cannot be checked. CDR3 size: 14 residues.

The V and J genes are TRBV19 and TRBJ2-2; TCRdb's assignment of TRBD2 cannot be checked, as there is no DNA. The CDR3 runs to 16 residues. Germline CDR1 and CDR2: LNHDA and SQIVND (reference sequence). The CDR3 protein is CASSITGGRVVGELFF. Combining the CDR3 with reference TRBV19 and TRBJ2-2 gives the whole variable domain DGGITQSPKYLFRKEGQNVTLSCEQNLNHDAMYWYRQDPGQGLRLIYYSQIVNDFQKGDIAEGYSVSREKKESFPLTVTSAQKNPTAFYLCASSITGGRVVGELFFGEGSRLTVL.

The CDR3 protein is CSARVEGREIETQYF. The chain is built from TRBV20-1 and TRBJ2-5; lacking DNA, the TRBD2 call made by TCRdb goes unchecked. Looked up from germline, CDR1 is DFQATT and CDR2 is SNEGSKA (reference sequence). The CDR3 loop spans 15 amino acids.

The chain uses TRBV7-8 and TRBJ2-7; TCRdb names TRBD1, which stays unverified in the absence of DNA. The germline CDR1 and CDR2 sequences are SGHVS and FQNEAQ. The CDR3 sequence is 16 residues long. This chain's CDR3 is CASSELVGTGFYEQYF.

The chain recombines TRBV7-8 with TRBJ2-3; the D call from TCRdb, TRBD1, cannot be confirmed without DNA. In germline, CDR1 is SGHVS, CDR2 FQNEAQ. The CDR3 runs 14 residues. This CDR3 reads CASSRDGDTDTQYF.

V usage is TRBV7-9 and J usage is TRBJ1-5. Germline CDR1 reads SEHNR; CDR2 reads FQNEAQ (reference sequence). CDR3 length: 16 residues. CDR3 protein: CASSRGLDGSNQPQHF.

The chain has TRBV15 and TRBJ2-7; TCRdb proposes TRBD1, but this gene call is untestable without DNA. Germline V gene sequence: CDR1 LNHNV, CDR2 YYDKDF (reference sequence). The length of the CDR3 is 14 residues. CDR3 residues: CATSRNRESYEQYF.

The rearrangement uses TRBV20-1 and TRBJ1-4; TCRdb designates TRBD1, a call that cannot be tested without DNA. The CDR3 spans 16 residues. The germline V gene encodes CDR1 DFQATT and CDR2 SNEGSKA (reference sequence). CDR3 in amino acids: CSAENRASRSNEKLFF.

The rearrangement links TRBV6-5 to TRBJ2-5. Germline values: CDR1 MNHEY, CDR2 SVGAGI. The CDR3 extends over 16 amino acids. Here the CDR3 reads CASSYSRDTYQETQYF.

This chain joins TRBV9 and TRBJ2-3; TCRdb gives TRBD2 as the D gene, but with no DNA this cannot be confirmed. The germline gives CDR1 SGDLS, CDR2 YYNGEE. CDR3 length: 15 amino acids. The CDR3 loop reads CASSVGLVSTDTQYF.

The chain joins TRBV3-1 to TRBJ2-1; the TCRdb call, TRBD1, lacks DNA for checking. Germline lookup yields CDR1 LGHDT and CDR2 YNNKEL (reference sequence). This CDR3 is 15 amino acids long. The CDR3 protein is CASSQDRETGLKQFF.

This rearrangement joins TRBV15 to TRBJ2-2; absent DNA, TCRdb's TRBD1 call cannot be checked. Germline V gene lookup returns CDR1 LNHNV and CDR2 YYDKDF (reference sequence). The CDR3 runs to 14 residues. CDR3 amino acids: CATSPRGEFGELFF. Complete variable domain (other parts from reference TRBV15 and TRBJ2-2): DAMVIQNPRYQVTQFGKPVTLSCSQTLNHNVMYWYQQKSSQAPKLLFHYYDKDFNNEADTPDNFQSRRPNTSFCFLDIRSPGLGDTAMYLCATSPRGEFGELFFGEGSRLTVL.

The CDR3: CASSLTDPSNQPQHF. The rearrangement uses TRBV12-3 or TRBV12-4 and TRBJ1-5; the D gene TCRdb calls, TRBD1, cannot be checked with no DNA. The CDR3 loop spans 15 amino acids.

V usage is TRBV7-3 and J usage is TRBJ1-2; no DNA is available, so the TRBD1 call from TCRdb remains unchecked. Germline V gene lookup returns CDR1 SGHTA and CDR2 FQGTGA. The CDR3 covers 13 residues. This chain's CDR3 is CASSYGPGDGYTF.

This rearrangement joins TRBV5-1 to TRBJ2-3; TCRdb's D gene call, TRBD1, goes unchecked for lack of DNA. Germline CDR1 reads SGHRS; CDR2 reads YFSETQ. The CDR3 runs to 15 residues. CDR3 amino acids: CASSRTGQGTDTQYF.

The CDR3 is CASSPGNFNEKLFF. The V and J genes are TRBV6-1 and TRBJ1-4; TCRdb proposes TRBD1, but this gene call is untestable without DNA. This CDR3 contains 14 residues. Germline CDR1 reads MNHNS; CDR2 reads SASEGT.

This rearrangement joins TRBV9 to TRBJ1-3; TCRdb picks TRBD1, but there is no DNA to check that call. Germline assignment: CDR1 SGDLS and CDR2 YYNGEE. The CDR3 has 16 residues. The CDR3 loop reads CASSLGAEVSGNTIYF.

The gene calls are TRBV11-2 and TRBJ1-1; the D call from TCRdb, TRBD1, cannot be confirmed without DNA. This CDR3 is 14 amino acids long. The germline V gene encodes CDR1 SGHAT and CDR2 FQNNGV. CDR3 loop: CASSQTTGSTEAFF.

V usage is TRBV7-9 and J usage is TRBJ1-6. The CDR3 runs to 14 residues. Germline V gives CDR1 SEHNR, CDR2 FQNEAQ (reference sequence). CDR3 in amino acids: CASSPGRSNSPLHF.

CDR3 in amino acids: CASSSGWGDGYTF. V gene TRBV6-1 combines with J gene TRBJ1-2. CDR3 length equals 13 residues. Germline assignment: CDR1 MNHNS and CDR2 SASEGT.

The J gene is TRBJ2-1, the V gene TRBV20-1; without DNA, the TCRdb call of TRBD1 cannot be checked. Germline-derived CDR1 and CDR2 are DFQATT and SNEGSKA (reference sequence). CDR3 length: 15 amino acids. CDR3 sequence: CSATTGKSSYNEQFF.

The chain links TRBV6-1 to TRBJ1-5; with no DNA, the TCRdb D assignment of TRBD1 cannot be verified. The CDR3 sequence is 15 residues long. CDR1 is MNHNS, CDR2 SASEGT, per germline. The CDR3 protein is CASSDTPGSNQPQHF.